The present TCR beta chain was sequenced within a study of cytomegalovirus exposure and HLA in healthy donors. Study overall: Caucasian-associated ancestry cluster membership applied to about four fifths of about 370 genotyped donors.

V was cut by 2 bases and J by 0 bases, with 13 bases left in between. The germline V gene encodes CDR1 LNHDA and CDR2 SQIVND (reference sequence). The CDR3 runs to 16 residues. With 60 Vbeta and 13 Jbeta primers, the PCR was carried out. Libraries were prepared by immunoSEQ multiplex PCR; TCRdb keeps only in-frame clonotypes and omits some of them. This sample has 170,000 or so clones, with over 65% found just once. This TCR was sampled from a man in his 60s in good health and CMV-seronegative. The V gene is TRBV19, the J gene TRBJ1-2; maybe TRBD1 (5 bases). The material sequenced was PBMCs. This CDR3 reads CASSILRQTANYGYTF. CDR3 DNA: TGTGCCAGTAGTATATTGAGACAGACAGCTAACTATGGCTACACCTTC.